This T cell receptor beta chain was found in a study of blood T cell repertoires in COVID-19. Study at large: Italy, Spain and the United States were the sources of the convalescent and acute COVID-19 samples. T cells, B-cell-depleted T cells, or PBMCs provided the cDNA or gDNA that served as material.

This CDR3 contains 13 residues. CDR1 and CDR2 (germline): MDHEN, SYDVKM. V was cut by 7 bases and J by 2 bases, with 11 bases left in between. Per the study methods: From reference gene primer amplification, estimates of nucleated cell counts were derived. Generated by immunoSEQ multiplex PCR, the TCRdb table keeps only in-frame clones and is missing some. V and J calls and clone size are copied from that table; D and trimming were computed from the DNA. The table has 200,000 to 250,000 clones, around 83% seen once; the top ten hold around 6.8%. This clone showed up just a few times. This TCR derives from a woman aged 45-60 years with acute or convalescent COVID-19. The chain has TRBV28 and TRBJ1-1, with D unclear. Sequenced: peripheral blood. The CDR3 DNA reads as TGTGCCAGCACCTCCGCGGGAAACACTGAAGCTTTCTTT. Residues: CASTSAGNTEAFF. The full variable domain, with the rest looked up from reference TRBV28 and TRBJ1-1, is DVKVTQSSRYLVKRTGEKVFLECVQDMDHENMFWYRQDPGLGLRLIYFSYDVKMKEKGDIPEGYSVSREKKERFSLILESASTNQTSMYLCASTSAGNTEAFFGQGTRLTVV.